The T cell receptor beta chain under discussion was sequenced for a study of blood T cells in healthy people across ages. General study points: Naive T cell percentage strongly correlated with TCR beta diversity. In long-lived donors, naive CD4+ cell counts and diversity exceeded those of aged donors. Estimated diversity, derived from one million T cells, was regarded as an underestimate.

This clonotype appeared a few times. Its antigen remains unidentified. With a J-beta primer mix and a sample-barcoded 5' primer, a second PCR ran about 7 to 12 cycles. Each cDNA molecule was tagged by a template-switch adaptor with 12 random nucleotides. One entry per CDR3 protein results from TCRdb running MiXCR on the 5' RACE reads. The repertoire holds hundreds of thousands of distinct CDR3 sequences, with 22% as singletons. The CDR3 covers 15 residues. Trimming took 4 bases from V and 8 from J; bases not matched to a gene: 12. Germline V gives CDR1 SGHDT, CDR2 YYEEEE. The specimen sequenced was blood. V and J are TRBV5-6 and TRBJ2-1; 7 bases are a match to TRBD2. The sequence came from a man in his sixties or seventies in good health. The CDR3 DNA reads as TGTGCCAGCAGCGCTACACCAACTAGCGCGGATGAGCAGTTCTTC. Protein: CASSATPTSADEQFF. Full variable domain (outside the CDR3, taken from reference TRBV5-6 and TRBJ2-1): DAGVTQSPTHLIKTRGQQVTLRCSPKSGHDTVSWYQQALGQGPQFIFQYYEEEERQRGNFPDRFSGHQFPNYSSELNVNALLLGDSALYLCASSATPTSADEQFFGPGTRLTVL.